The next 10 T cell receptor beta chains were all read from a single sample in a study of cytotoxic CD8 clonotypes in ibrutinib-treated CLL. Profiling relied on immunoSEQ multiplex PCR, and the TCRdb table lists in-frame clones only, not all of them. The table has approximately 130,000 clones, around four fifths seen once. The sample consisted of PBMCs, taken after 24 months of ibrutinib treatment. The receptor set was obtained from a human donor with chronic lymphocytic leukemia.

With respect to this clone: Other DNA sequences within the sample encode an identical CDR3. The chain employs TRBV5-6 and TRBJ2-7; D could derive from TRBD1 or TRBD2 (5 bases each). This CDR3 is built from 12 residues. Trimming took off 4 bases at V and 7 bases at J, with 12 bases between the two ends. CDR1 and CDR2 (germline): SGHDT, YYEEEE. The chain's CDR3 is CASSRRWGEQYF. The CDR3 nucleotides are TGTGCCAGCAGCCGCCGGTGGGGGGAGCAGTACTTC.

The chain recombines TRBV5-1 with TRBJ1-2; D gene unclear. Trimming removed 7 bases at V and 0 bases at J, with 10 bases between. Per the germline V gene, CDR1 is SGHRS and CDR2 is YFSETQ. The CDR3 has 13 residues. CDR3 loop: CASSPGSNYGYTF. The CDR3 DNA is TGCGCCAGCTCCCCGGGCTCTAACTATGGCTACACCTTC.

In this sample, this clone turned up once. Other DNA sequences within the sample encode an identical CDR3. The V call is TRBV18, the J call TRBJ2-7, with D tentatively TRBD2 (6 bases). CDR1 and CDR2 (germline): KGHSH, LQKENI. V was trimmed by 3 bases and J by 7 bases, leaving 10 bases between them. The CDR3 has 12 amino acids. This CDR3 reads CASSPGGFEQYF. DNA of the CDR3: TGTGCCAGCTCACCTGGAGGGTTTGAGCAGTACTTC. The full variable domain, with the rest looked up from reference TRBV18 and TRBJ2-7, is NAGVMQNPRHLVRRRGQEARLRCSPMKGHSHVYWYRQLPEEGLKFMVYLQKENIIDESGMPKERFSAEFPKEGPSILRIQQVVRGDSAAYFCASSPGGFEQYFGPGTRLTVT.

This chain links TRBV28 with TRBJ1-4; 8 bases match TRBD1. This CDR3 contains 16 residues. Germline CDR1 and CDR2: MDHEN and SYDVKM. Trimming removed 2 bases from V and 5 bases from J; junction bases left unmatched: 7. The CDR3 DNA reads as TGTGCCAGCAGTTTAACGGGCGCAGGGGGCAATGAAAAACTGTTTTTT. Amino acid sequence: CASSLTGAGGNEKLFF.

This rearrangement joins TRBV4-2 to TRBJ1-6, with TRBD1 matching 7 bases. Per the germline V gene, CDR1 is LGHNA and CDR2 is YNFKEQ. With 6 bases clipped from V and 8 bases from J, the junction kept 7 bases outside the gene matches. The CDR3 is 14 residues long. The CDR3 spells CASSQTGRDSPLHF. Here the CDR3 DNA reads TGTGCCAGCAGTCAGACAGGGAGGGATTCACCCCTCCACTTT.

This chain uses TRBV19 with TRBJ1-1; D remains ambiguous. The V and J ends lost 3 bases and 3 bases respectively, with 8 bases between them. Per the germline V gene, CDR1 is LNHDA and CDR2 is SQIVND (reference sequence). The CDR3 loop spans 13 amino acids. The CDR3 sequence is CASSIVADTEAFF. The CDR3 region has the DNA TGTGCCAGTAGTATTGTGGCAGACACTGAAGCTTTCTTT.

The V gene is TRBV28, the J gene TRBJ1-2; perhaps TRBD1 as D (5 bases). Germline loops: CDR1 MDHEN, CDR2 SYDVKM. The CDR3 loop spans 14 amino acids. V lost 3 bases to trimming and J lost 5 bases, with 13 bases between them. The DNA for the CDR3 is TGTGCCAGCAGTTTTTTGGGGGTAGGGTATGGCTACACCTTC. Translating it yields CASSFLGVGYGYTF.

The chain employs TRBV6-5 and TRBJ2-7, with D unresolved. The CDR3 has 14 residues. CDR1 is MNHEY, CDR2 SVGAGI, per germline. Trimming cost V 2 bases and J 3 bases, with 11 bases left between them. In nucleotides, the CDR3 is TGTGCCAGCAGTTACGGGCAGTTCCTCTACGAGCAGTACTTC. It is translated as CASSYGQFLYEQYF.

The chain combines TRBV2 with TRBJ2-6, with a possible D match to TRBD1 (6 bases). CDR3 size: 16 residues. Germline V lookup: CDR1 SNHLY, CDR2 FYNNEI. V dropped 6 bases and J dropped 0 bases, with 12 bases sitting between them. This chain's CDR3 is CASRRGISSGANVLTF. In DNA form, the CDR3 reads TGTGCCAGCAGAAGGGGGATTAGCTCTGGGGCCAACGTCCTGACTTTC.

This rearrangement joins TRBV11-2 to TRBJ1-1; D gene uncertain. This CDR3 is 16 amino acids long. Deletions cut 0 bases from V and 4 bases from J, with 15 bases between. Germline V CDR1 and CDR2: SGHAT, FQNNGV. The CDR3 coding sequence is TGTGCCAGCAGCTTAGACATGATCCGGTATGTCACTGAAGCTTTCTTT. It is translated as CASSLDMIRYVTEAFF.